The rows below give T cell receptor beta chains drawn from one sample of a study of T cell clones after liver transplantation. Some clones are missing from TCRdb's copy, which holds only in-frame ones; the method was immunoSEQ multiplex PCR. The table shows over 90,000 clones, with around 80% occurring only once. Material: CD4+ T cells from blood, obtained 47 months after liver transplant. The receptors originated from a human patient who received a liver transplant. Certain T cells may be donor cells from the graft. CDR3s include the opening cysteine and the closing phenylalanine or tryptophan. A D gene is named only where the DNA matches it firmly. Clone size, where shown, is once, few, many, or a class for clones that have expanded.

CASSSYSGTYNEQFF TGTGCCAGCAGCTCCTATAGCGGTACCTACAATGAGCAGTTCTTC 15 TRBJ2-1 . . TRBV7-3
CASSEAGAGANVLTF TGTGCCAGCAGTGAGGCGGGGGCTGGGGCCAACGTCCTGACTTTC 15 TRBJ2-6 . TRBD2 TRBV6-6
CASSIGMAPNTEAFF TGTGCCAGTAGTATAGGGATGGCCCCGAACACTGAAGCTTTCTTT 15 TRBJ1-1 . . TRBV19
CASSLRGSTEAFF TGTGCCAGCAGCTTAAGGGGATCCACTGAAGCTTTCTTT 13 TRBJ1-1 . . TRBV11-1
CAISESNEKLFF TGTGCCATCAGTGAGTCCAATGAAAAACTGTTTTTT 12 TRBJ1-4 . . TRBV10-3
CASSGSTGLASYNEQFF TGTGCCAGTAGTGGATCGACTGGGCTAGCCTCCTACAATGAGCAGTTCTTC 17 TRBJ2-1 . . TRBV19
CASSQDQPSGAFF TGCGCCAGCAGCCAAGATCAGCCAAGCGGAGCTTTCTTT 13 TRBJ1-1 . . TRBV4-1
CAWSAGMGAGQPQHF TGTGCCTGGAGTGCGGGGATGGGGGCTGGTCAGCCCCAGCATTTT 15 TRBJ1-5 . . TRBV30
CASSVRGTGNTIYF TGTGCCAGCAGTGTCAGGGGAACTGGAAACACCATATATTTT 14 TRBJ1-3 . . TRBV2
CASSWGDRGTYEQYF TGCGCCAGCAGCTGGGGAGACAGAGGTACCTACGAGCAGTACTTC 15 TRBJ2-7 once . TRBV5-1
CASSQAATNEKLFF TGCGCCAGCAGCCAGGCAGCAACTAATGAAAAACTGTTTTTT 14 TRBJ1-4 . . TRBV4-1
CASSPSRTKDRSYEQYF TGTGCCAGTAGTCCTTCCCGCACCAAGGACCGCTCCTACGAGCAGTACTTC 17 TRBJ2-7 . . TRBV19
CASSQEGQYTDTQYF TGTGCCAGCAGCCAAGAGGGACAATACACAGATACGCAGTATTTT 15 TRBJ2-3 . . TRBV4-2
CASSGGGTVNEKLFF TGTGCCAGCAGTGGGGGGGGGACGGTGAATGAAAAACTGTTTTTT 15 TRBJ1-4 . . TRBV6-1
CASSYQGGPGTDTQYF TGTGCCAGCAGTTACCAGGGGGGGCCTGGCACAGATACGCAGTATTTT 16 TRBJ2-3 . . TRBV6-5
CSANRGTEAFF TGCAGCGCAAACAGAGGCACTGAAGCTTTCTTT 11 TRBJ1-1 . . TRBV29-1
CASSLLDRGNSPLHF TGTGCCAGCAGCCTCCTGGACAGGGGAAATTCACCCCTCCACTTT 15 TRBJ1-6 . TRBD1 TRBV7-3
CASSLSLNTEAFF TGTGCCAGCAGCTTATCACTGAACACTGAAGCTTTCTTT 13 TRBJ1-1 once . TRBV11-1
CASSQDGFTEAFF TGTGCCAGCAGCCAAGACGGATTCACTGAAGCTTTCTTT 13 TRBJ1-1 . . TRBV4-2
CASSPRQGSYEQYF TGTGCCAGCAGCCCCAGACAGGGCTCCTACGAGCAGTACTTC 14 TRBJ2-7 . TRBD1 TRBV9
CASSEGQVLETQYF TGCGCCAGCAGCGAGGGACAAGTACTCGAGACCCAGTACTTC 14 TRBJ2-5 . . TRBV5-1
CASSLSSGGVTYEQYF TGTGCCAGCAGTTTATCGAGCGGCGGGGTAACCTACGAGCAGTACTTC 16 TRBJ2-7 . . TRBV27
CASSSPYGYTF TGTGCCAGCAGTTCTCCCTATGGCTACACCTTC 11 TRBJ1-2 . . TRBV6-1
CASSFGLISRRQYF TGTGCCAGCAGTTTCGGGCTTATAAGTCGTAGGCAGTACTTC 14 TRBJ2-7 . . TRBV28
CASSPRSTGTDTQYF TGTGCCAGCAGTCCCCGCTCTACGGGCACAGATACGCAGTATTTT 15 TRBJ2-3 . . TRBV27
CASSFQGTQPYEQYF TGTGCCAGCAGCTTTCAGGGTACCCAGCCCTACGAGCAGTACTTC 15 TRBJ2-7 . . TRBV11-1
CASGGQGQETQYF TGCGCCAGCGGAGGACAGGGACAAGAGACCCAGTACTTC 13 TRBJ2-5 . TRBD1 TRBV5-1
CASSLQGSEYEQYF TGTGCCAGCAGCTTACAAGGTAGCGAGTACGAGCAGTACTTC 14 TRBJ2-7 . . TRBV7-8
CASSFLRDHGYTF TGTGCCAGCAGTTTTTTGAGGGATCATGGCTACACCTTC 13 TRBJ1-2 few . TRBV28
CASSLLGGNEKLFF TGTGCCAGCAGTTTATTAGGGGGGAATGAAAAACTGTTTTTT 14 TRBJ1-4 . . TRBV27
CASSGEYFGNEQFF TGTGCCAGCAGCGGAGAGTATTTCGGGAATGAGCAGTTCTTC 14 TRBJ2-1 . . TRBV5-6
CASSLGGQTYGYTF TGTGCCAGCAGCTTAGGAGGGCAAACCTATGGCTACACCTTC 14 TRBJ1-2 . . TRBV7-8
CATSSTGGNTEAFF TGTGCCACCAGCAGTACAGGGGGCAACACTGAAGCTTTCTTT 14 TRBJ1-1 . TRBD1 TRBV15
CASSSAGDTEKLFF TGTGCCAGCAGCTCCGCCGGTGACACAGAAAAACTGTTTTTT 14 TRBJ1-4 . . TRBV7-8
CASSLRVAGGFTDTQYF TGTGCCAGCAGCTTAAGAGTCGCGGGGGGGTTCACAGATACGCAGTATTTT 17 TRBJ2-3 . TRBD2 TRBV7-8
CASSLTGGSDQPQHF TGCGCCAGCAGCTTAACAGGGGGCTCGGATCAGCCCCAGCATTTT 15 TRBJ1-5 . TRBD1 TRBV5-1
CASQTGRSPETQYF TGTGCCAGCCAAACAGGGAGATCTCCAGAGACCCAGTACTTC 14 TRBJ2-5 . . TRBV2
CSVRDRKNEQFF TGCAGCGTTCGGGACAGAAAGAACGAGCAGTTCTTC 12 TRBJ2-1 . TRBD1 TRBV29-1
CAWARGGPYEQYF TGTGCCTGGGCCCGGGGGGGGCCCTACGAGCAGTACTTC 13 TRBJ2-7 . TRBD2 TRBV30
CASSPISSGRAMNEQFF TGTGCCAGCAGTCCTATCAGTAGCGGGAGGGCCATGAATGAGCAGTTCTTC 17 TRBJ2-1 . TRBD2 TRBV27
CASSQRGRRPVADTQYF TGTGCCAGCAGCCAAAGGGGCAGGAGGCCGGTGGCAGATACGCAGTATTTT 17 TRBJ2-3 . . TRBV7-6
CAISDAGGRGTDTQYF TGTGCCATCAGTGATGCGGGAGGGCGGGGCACAGATACGCAGTATTTT 16 TRBJ2-3 . TRBD2 TRBV10-3
CASSSSLGAAEAFF TGCGCCAGCAGTTCCTCTTTGGGGGCAGCTGAAGCTTTCTTT 14 TRBJ1-1 . . TRBV5-1
CASSPTSGADEQYF TGTGCCAGTAGCCCGACTAGCGGGGCTGACGAGCAGTACTTC 14 TRBJ2-7 . TRBD2 TRBV19
CASSSLTSAEAFF TGTGCCAGCAGTTCCCTGACATCCGCTGAAGCTTTCTTT 13 TRBJ1-1 . . TRBV6-6